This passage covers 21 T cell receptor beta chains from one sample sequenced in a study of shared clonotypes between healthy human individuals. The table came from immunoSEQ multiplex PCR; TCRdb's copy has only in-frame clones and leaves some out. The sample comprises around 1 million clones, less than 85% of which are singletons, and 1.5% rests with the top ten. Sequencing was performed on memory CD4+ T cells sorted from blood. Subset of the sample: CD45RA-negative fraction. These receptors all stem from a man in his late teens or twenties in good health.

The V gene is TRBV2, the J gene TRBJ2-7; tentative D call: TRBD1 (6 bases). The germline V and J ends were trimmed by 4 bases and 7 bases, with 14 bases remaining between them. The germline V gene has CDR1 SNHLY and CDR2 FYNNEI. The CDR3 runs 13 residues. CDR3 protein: CASSGTEAWEQYF. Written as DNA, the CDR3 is TGTGCCAGCAGTGGGACAGAGGCCTGGGAGCAGTACTTC.

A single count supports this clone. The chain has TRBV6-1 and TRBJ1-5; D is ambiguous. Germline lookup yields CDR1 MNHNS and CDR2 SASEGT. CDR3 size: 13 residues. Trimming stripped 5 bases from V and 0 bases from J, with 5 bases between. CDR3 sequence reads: CASSRFSNQPQHF. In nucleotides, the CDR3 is TGTGCCAGCAGTAGATTTAGCAATCAGCCCCAGCATTTT.

CDR3: CASSGTGGYGYTF. CDR3 DNA: TGTGCCAGCAGTGGGACAGGGGGGTATGGCTACACCTTC. V gene TRBV6-6 combines with J gene TRBJ1-2; 11 bases fit TRBD1. The V and J ends lost 5 bases and 5 bases, in that order; junction bases with no gene match: 1. Per germline, CDR1 MNHNY and CDR2 SVGAGI (reference sequence). This CDR3 region has 13 residues.

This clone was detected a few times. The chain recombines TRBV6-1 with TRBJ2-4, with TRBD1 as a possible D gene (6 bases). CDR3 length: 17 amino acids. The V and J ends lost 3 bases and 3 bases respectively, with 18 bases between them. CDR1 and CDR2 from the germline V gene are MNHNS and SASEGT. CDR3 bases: TGTGCCAGCAGTGACAGGGGTAGAGAGTTGGGCAAAAACATTCAGTACTTC. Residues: CASSDRGRELGKNIQYF.

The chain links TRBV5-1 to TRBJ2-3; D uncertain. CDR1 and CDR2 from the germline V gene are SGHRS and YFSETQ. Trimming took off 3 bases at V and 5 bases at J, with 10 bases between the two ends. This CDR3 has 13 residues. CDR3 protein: CASSSKLGDTQYF. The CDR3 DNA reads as TGCGCCAGCAGCTCCAAGCTAGGAGATACGCAGTATTTT.

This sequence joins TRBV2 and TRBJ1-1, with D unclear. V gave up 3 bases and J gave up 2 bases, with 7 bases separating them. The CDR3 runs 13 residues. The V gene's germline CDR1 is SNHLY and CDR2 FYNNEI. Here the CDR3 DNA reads TGTGCCAGCAGTGACGATAGAAACACTGAAGCTTTCTTT. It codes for CASSDDRNTEAFF.

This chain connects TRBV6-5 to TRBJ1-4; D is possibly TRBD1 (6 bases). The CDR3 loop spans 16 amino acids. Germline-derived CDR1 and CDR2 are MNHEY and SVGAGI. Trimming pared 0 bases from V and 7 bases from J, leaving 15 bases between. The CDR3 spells CASSYSLPGAGEKLFF. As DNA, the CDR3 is TGTGCCAGCAGTTACTCTCTGCCGGGGGCGGGTGAAAAACTGTTTTTT.

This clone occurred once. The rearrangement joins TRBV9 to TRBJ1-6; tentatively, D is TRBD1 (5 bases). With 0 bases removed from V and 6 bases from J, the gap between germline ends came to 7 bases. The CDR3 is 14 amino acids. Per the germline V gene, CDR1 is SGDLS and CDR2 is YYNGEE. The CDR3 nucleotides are TGTGCCAGCAGCGTAGAGGGGTCTAATTCACCCCTCCACTTT. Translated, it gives CASSVEGSNSPLHF. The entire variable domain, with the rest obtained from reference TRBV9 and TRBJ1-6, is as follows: DSGVTQTPKHLITATGQRVTLRCSPRSGDLSVYWYQQSLDQGLQFLIQYYNGEERAKGNILERFSAQQFPDLHSELNLSSLELGDSALYFCASSVEGSNSPLHFGNGTRLTVT.

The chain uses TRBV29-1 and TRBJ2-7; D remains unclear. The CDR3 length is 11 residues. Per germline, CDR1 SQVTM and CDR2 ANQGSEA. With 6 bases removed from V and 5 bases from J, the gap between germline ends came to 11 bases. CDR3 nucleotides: TGCAGCGTAACCCTTCGGGACGAGCAGTACTTC. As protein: CSVTLRDEQYF.

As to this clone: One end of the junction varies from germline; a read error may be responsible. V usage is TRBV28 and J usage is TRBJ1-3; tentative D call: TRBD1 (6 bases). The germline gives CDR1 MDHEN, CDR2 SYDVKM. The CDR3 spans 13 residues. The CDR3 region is CGSILGGGNTIYF. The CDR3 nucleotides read TGCGGCAGCATACTAGGGGGGGGAAACACCATATATTTT.

Here the CDR3 reads CASSRGGTNTGELFF. As DNA, the CDR3 is TGTGCCAGCAGCCGGGGGGGGACAAACACCGGGGAGCTGTTTTTT. V gene TRBV6-4 combines with J gene TRBJ2-2; 8 nucleotides agree with TRBD2. Germline CDR1 is MRHNA and CDR2 is SNTAGT. The CDR3 sequence is 15 residues long. J was trimmed by 2 bases and V by 6 bases; bases with no gene match: 5.

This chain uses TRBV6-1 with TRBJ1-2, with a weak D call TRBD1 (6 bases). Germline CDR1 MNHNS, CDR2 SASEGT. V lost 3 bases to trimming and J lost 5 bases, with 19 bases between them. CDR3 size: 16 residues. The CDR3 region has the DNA TGTGCCAGCAGTGAGCAAGAGGCGGGGGGCCTTTATGGCTACACCTTC. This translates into CASSEQEAGGLYGYTF.

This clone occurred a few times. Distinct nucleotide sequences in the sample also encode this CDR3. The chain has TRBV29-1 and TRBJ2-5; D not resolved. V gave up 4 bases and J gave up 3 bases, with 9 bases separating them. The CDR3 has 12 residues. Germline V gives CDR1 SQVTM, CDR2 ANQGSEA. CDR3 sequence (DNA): TGCAGCGTTGTGGGCAGCAAAGAGACCCAGTACTTC. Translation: CSVVGSKETQYF.

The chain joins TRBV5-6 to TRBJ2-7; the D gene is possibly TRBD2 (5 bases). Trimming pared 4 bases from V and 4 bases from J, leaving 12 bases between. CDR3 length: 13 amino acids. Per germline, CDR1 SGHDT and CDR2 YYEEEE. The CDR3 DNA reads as TGTGCCAGCAGCGACTATCCCCTTTACGAGCAGTACTTC. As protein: CASSDYPLYEQYF.

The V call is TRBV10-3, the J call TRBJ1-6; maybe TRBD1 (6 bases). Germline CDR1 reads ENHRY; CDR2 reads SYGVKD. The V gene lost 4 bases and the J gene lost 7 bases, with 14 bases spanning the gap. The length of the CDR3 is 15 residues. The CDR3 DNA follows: TGTGCCATCAGTGGGGCAGGGGACCCCAATTCACCCCTCCACTTT. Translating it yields CAISGAGDPNSPLHF.

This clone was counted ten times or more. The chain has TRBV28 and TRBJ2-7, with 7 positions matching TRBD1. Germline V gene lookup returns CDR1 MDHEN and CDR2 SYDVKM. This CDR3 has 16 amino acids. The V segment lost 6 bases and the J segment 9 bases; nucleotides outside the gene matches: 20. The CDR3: CASRGPGQTRASGQYF. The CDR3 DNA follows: TGTGCCAGCAGGGGACCGGGACAGACACGGGCTTCGGGGCAGTACTTC.

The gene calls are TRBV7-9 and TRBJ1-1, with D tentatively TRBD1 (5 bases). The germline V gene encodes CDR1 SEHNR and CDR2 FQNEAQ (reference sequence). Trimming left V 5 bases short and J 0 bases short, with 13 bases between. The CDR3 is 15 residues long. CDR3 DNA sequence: TGTGCCAGCAGCCGAAGACAGACTATGAACACTGAAGCTTTCTTT. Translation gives CASSRRQTMNTEAFF.

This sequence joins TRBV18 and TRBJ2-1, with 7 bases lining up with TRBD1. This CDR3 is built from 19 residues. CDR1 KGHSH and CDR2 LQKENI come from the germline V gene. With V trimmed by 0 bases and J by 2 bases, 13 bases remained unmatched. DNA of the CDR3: TGTGCCAGCTCACCACCTAGACCCCGACAGGGTCCCACCTACAATGAGCAGTTCTTC. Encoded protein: CASSPPRPRQGPTYNEQFF.

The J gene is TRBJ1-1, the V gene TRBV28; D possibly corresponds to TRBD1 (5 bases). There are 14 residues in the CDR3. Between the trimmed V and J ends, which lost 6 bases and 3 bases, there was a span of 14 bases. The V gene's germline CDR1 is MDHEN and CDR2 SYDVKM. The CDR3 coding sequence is TGTGCCAGCAGGTCCCCGGGAGGGGACACTGAAGCTTTCTTT. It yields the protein CASRSPGGDTEAFF.

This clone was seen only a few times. The CDR3 is CASSPTRTSGTDTQYF. The CDR3 DNA reads as TGTGCCAGCAGCCCAACACGGACTAGCGGCACAGATACGCAGTATTTT. The V gene is TRBV7-2, the J gene TRBJ2-3; TRBD2 matches 9 bases. The length of the CDR3 is 16 residues. J lost 1 base, V lost 5 bases, and 7 bases had no gene match. Germline V gene sequence: CDR1 SGHTA, CDR2 FQGNSA.

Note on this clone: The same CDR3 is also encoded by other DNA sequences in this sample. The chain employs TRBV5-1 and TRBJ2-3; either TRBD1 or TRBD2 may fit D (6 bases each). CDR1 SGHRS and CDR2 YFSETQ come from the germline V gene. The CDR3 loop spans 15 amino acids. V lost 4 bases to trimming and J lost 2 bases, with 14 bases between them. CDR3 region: CASSLIGGLTDTQYF. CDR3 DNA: TGCGCCAGCAGCCTCATCGGGGGCCTCACAGATACGCAGTATTTT. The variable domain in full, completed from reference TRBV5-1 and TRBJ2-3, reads KAGVTQTPRYLIKTRGQQVTLSCSPISGHRSVSWYQQTPGQGLQFLFEYFSETQRNKGNFPGRFSGRQFSNSRSEMNVSTLELGDSALYLCASSLIGGLTDTQYFGPGTRLTVL.